This TCR beta chain was captured by sequencing in a study of blood T cell repertoires in COVID-19. Overall study context: There were acute and convalescent COVID-19 samples, and they came from the United States, Italy and Spain.

Per germline, CDR1 SGHRS and CDR2 YFSETQ. Trimming took 2 bases from V and 6 from J, leaving 12 bases between them. The CDR3 is made up of 15 amino acids. Per the original data handling: Amplification of reference gene primers provided the estimated nucleated cell counts. The repertoire was sequenced with immunoSEQ multiplex PCR; TCRdb's copy has only in-frame clones and lacks some. V, J and clone size derive from that table, while D and trimming were established from the DNA sequence. The table records roughly 300,000 clones, about 87% of them present only once. Sequencing was carried out using peripheral blood. The chain carries TRBV5-1 and TRBJ1-6; D uncertain. This receptor was taken from a woman between 50 and 59 years old who had recovered from COVID-19. DNA of the CDR3: TGCGCCAGCAGCTTCGGGGTTTCTAGTAATTCACCCCTCCACTTT. It specifies CASSFGVSSNSPLHF.